This record concerns one T cell receptor beta chain sequence. No antigen is known for it. This CDR3 spans 15 amino acids. CDR1 is SEHNR and CDR2 is FQNEAQ in the germline V gene (reference sequence). J was trimmed by 4 bases and V by 1 base; bases with no gene match: 4. Some clones are missing from TCRdb's copy, which holds only in-frame ones; the method was immunoSEQ multiplex PCR. The sample contains around 260,000 clones, 80% to 95% of which appear only once. The sample originates from a study of T cell responses to AZD1222 COVID-19 vaccine. Study-level results: Females outnumbered males among donors, who were mostly white British; clonal diversity was possibly underestimated. Researchers took repertoire samples only after the peak T cell response had come. Spike-spanning, vaccine-associated CD4 TCRs were dominant at 160-218 and 743-854.

This clonotype was obtained from an adult in good health. The chain uses TRBV7-9 and TRBJ1-2; 9 bases match TRBD1. The sample was peripheral blood, taken on day 0 of AZD1222 vaccination. The CDR3 sequence is CASSLVQGAPYGYTF. The CDR3 bases are TGTGCCAGCAGCTTAGTACAGGGGGCCCCCTATGGCTACACCTTC.